Listed below are T cell receptor beta chains from one sample, sequenced in a study of blood T cell repertoires in COVID-19. TCRdb keeps only in-frame clones here, not all; method: immunoSEQ multiplex PCR. Of 300,000 to 400,000 clones in the sample, 70% to 90% were seen once. The sequencing input was PBMCs or T cells enriched from blood (not recorded which). The source is a woman younger than 45 with acute COVID-19. Both conserved end residues are part of each CDR3. A D gene is named only where the DNA matches it firmly. The listing skips clone size in some rows; elsewhere it reads once, few, many or a size class.

clone size,V gene,D gene,J gene,CDR3 DNA,CDR3 protein
-,TRBV18,TRBD2,TRBJ2-7,TGTGCCAGCTCACCTCGGGAGGGAGCGGACGAGCAGTACTTC,CASSPREGADEQYF
-,TRBV12-3/TRBV12-4,TRBD2,TRBJ2-7,TGTGCCAGCAGCTCGGGGGAGGGAAACGAGCAGTACTTC,CASSSGEGNEQYF
-,TRBV5-1,TRBD2,TRBJ2-7,TGCGCCAGCAGCGTGGGACTAGCGAGGGACGAGCAGTACTTC,CASSVGLARDEQYF
-,TRBV30,-,TRBJ1-5,TGTGCCTGGAGTGTACGGGGAACCCCGTACACGAATCAGCCCCAGCATTTT,CAWSVRGTPYTNQPQHF
-,TRBV6-5,TRBD1,TRBJ1-2,TGTGCCAGCGACGCAGGGGGCTATGGCTACACCTTC,CASDAGGYGYTF
-,TRBV27,TRBD1,TRBJ1-2,TGTGCCAGCAGTTTAGGACAGGCCTATGGCTACACCTTC,CASSLGQAYGYTF
-,TRBV6-2/TRBV6-3,TRBD1,TRBJ2-7,TGTGCCAGCAGCACCACGGGACAGCCTTTCTACGAGCAGTACTTC,CASSTTGQPFYEQYF
-,TRBV4-2,TRBD2,TRBJ2-2,TGTGCCAGCAGCCAAGAGCCGAGCGGGGGGGCGGGGGAGCTGTTTTTT,CASSQEPSGGAGELFF
-,TRBV7-2,-,TRBJ2-3,TGTGCCAGCAGCTTATCAGTCCCCCTCCCCCCTACGCAGTATTTT,CASSLSVPLPPTQYF
few,TRBV28,-,TRBJ1-5,TGTGCCAGCAGTTTAATGGGTGGCGGGAGCAATCAGCCCCAGCATTTT,CASSLMGGGSNQPQHF
-,TRBV28,-,TRBJ1-6,TGTGCCAGCAAAGCCTCCAAGGGGTATAATTCACCCCTCCACTTT,CASKASKGYNSPLHF
-,TRBV19,-,TRBJ1-3,TGTGCCAGTAGCACCACCTCAGGGTTTCGGGGAAACACCATATATTTT,CASSTTSGFRGNTIYF
-,TRBV5-6,TRBD1,TRBJ2-2,TGTGCCAGCAGCCTAGGGGACAGGACCTCTAGCCTGTTTTTT,CASSLGDRTSSLFF
once,TRBV25-1,TRBD1,TRBJ2-7,TGTGCCAGCAGTAAGGGGGCCTCCTACGAGCAGTACTTC,CASSKGASYEQYF
-,TRBV2,-,TRBJ1-1,TGTGCCAGCAGTGAGGAGACAGATGAAGCTTTCTTT,CASSEETDEAFF
-,TRBV7-2,-,TRBJ2-2,TGTGCCAGCAGCCTATCAGGGGCCGGGGAGCTGTTTTTT,CASSLSGAGELFF
once,TRBV5-1,-,TRBJ2-7,TGCGCCAGCAGCCTAAGGGGCGACGAGCAGTACTTC,CASSLRGDEQYF
few,TRBV18,-,TRBJ1-1,TGTGCCAGCTCACAGACAGGAAACACTGAAGCTTTCTTT,CASSQTGNTEAFF
-,TRBV2,-,TRBJ1-4,TGTGCCAGTACGGGGGGGGCGAGGGAAAAACTGTTTTTT,CASTGGAREKLFF
-,TRBV6-1,-,TRBJ2-1,TGTGCCAGCAGTGAAGCGGACAATAATGAGCAGTTCTTC,CASSEADNNEQFF
-,TRBV14,TRBD1,TRBJ2-1,TGTGCCAGCAGCCATGATCTACAAGGGACAGGGTTAAACTACAATGAGCAGTTCTTC,CASSHDLQGTGLNYNEQFF
-,TRBV7-9,-,TRBJ2-4,TGTGCCAGCAGCTCTCCGGGAATCCCACCGTACTTC,CASSSPGIPPYF
-,TRBV19,-,TRBJ2-7,TGTGCCAGTAGTAGACAGGGAGGCGGCTACGAGCAGTACTTC,CASSRQGGGYEQYF
few,TRBV4-1,-,TRBJ2-7,TGCGCCAGCAGCCTCAGGGGTCAGGGGCTAATCTACGAGCAGTACTTC,CASSLRGQGLIYEQYF
-,TRBV6-5,-,TRBJ1-1,TGTGCCAATTCGAGGGTGGGCTGGGACACTGAAGCTTTCTTT,CANSRVGWDTEAFF
-,TRBV7-3,-,TRBJ1-1,TGTGCCAGCAGCAAGGACTGGAACACTGAAGCTTTCTTT,CASSKDWNTEAFF
-,TRBV19,TRBD1,TRBJ1-6,TGTGCCAGTAGTATCCACGGACAGGGAACGGCACCCCTCCACTTT,CASSIHGQGTAPLHF
-,TRBV19,-,TRBJ1-2,TGTGCCAGTAGTCCACGACAGCCAGATAACTATGGCTACACCTTC,CASSPRQPDNYGYTF
once,TRBV30,-,TRBJ1-2,TGTGCCTGGAGTCCAAATGGGGGAGGGTACTATGGCTACACCTTC,CAWSPNGGGYYGYTF